What follows describes a single T cell receptor beta chain. This sample is drawn from a study of blood T cell repertoires in COVID-19. At the level of the study: Both acute and convalescent COVID-19 samples were obtained from the United States, Italy and Spain. T cells, B-cell-depleted T cells, or PBMCs supplied cDNA or gDNA.

Germline V gene lookup returns CDR1 SNHLY and CDR2 FYNNEI. Losses at the gene ends were 6 bases for V and 6 bases for J; bases not matched to a gene: 8. CDR3 length equals 14 residues. In the source study's methods: Reference gene primer amplification in the assay estimated nucleated cell counts. Assay: immunoSEQ multiplex PCR; the TCRdb copy retains only in-frame clones and omits some. V and J calls and clone size are as listed in that table; D and trimming were resolved from the DNA. The sample yields under 250,000 clones, around three quarters seen once. This TCR derives from a woman in her 70s with acute or convalescent COVID-19. Material: peripheral blood. The J gene is TRBJ2-7, the V gene TRBV2; 10 nucleotides align to TRBD1. The CDR3 reads CASRPGQGRGEQYF. CDR3 nucleotide sequence: TGTGCCAGCAGGCCGGGACAGGGGAGAGGCGAGCAGTACTTC.